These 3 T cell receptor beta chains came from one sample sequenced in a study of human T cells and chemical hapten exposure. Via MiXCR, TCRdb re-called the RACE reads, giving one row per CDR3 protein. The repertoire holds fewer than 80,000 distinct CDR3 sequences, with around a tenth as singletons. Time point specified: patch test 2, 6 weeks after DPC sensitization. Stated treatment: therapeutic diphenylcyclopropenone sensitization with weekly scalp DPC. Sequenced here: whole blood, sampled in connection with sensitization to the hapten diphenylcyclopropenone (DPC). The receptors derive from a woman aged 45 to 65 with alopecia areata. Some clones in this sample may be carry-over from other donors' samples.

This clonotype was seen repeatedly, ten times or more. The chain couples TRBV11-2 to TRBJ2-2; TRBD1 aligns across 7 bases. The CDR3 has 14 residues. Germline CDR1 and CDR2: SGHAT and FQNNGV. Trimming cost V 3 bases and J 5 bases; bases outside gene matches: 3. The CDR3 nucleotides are TGTGCCAGCAGCTTGGACAGGAGGACCGGGGAGCTGTTTTTT. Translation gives CASSLDRRTGELFF.

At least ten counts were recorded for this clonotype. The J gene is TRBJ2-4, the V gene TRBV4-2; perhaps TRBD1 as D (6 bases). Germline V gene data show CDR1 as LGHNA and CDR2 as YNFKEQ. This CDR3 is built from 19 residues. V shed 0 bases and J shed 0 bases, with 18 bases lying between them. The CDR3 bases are TGTGCCAGCAGCCAAGAAGCCACACAGGGCTGGGTAGCCAAAAACATTCAGTACTTC. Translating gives CASSQEATQGWVAKNIQYF.

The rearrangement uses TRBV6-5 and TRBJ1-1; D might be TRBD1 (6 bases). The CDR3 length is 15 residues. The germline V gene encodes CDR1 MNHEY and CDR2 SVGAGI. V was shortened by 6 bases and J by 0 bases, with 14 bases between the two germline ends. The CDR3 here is CASSPQGSVNTEAFF. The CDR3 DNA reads TGTGCCAGCAGCCCTCAGGGGTCAGTGAACACTGAAGCTTTCTTT.